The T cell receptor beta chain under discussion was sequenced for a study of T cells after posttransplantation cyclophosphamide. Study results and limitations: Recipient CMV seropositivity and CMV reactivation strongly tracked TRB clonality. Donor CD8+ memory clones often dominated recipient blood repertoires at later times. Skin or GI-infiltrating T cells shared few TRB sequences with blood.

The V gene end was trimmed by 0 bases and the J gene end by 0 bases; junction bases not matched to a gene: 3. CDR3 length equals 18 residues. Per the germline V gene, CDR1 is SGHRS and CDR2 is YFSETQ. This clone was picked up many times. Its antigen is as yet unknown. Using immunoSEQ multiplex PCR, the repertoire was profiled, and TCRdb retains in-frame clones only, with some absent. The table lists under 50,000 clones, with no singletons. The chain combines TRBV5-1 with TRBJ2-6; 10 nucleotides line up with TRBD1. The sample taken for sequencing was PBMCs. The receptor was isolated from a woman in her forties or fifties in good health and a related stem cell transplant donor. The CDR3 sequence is CASSLVRTGGSGANVLTF. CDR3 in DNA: TGCGCCAGCAGCTTGGTCCGGACAGGGGGCTCTGGGGCCAACGTCCTGACTTTC.